This entry lists 26 T cell receptor beta chains sequenced from one sample in a study of shared clonotypes between healthy human individuals. Assay: immunoSEQ multiplex PCR; the TCRdb copy retains only in-frame clones and omits some. In the table there are 2,500,000 or so clones, just over 90% of which are singletons. The specimen was naive CD4+ T cells sorted from blood. Subset defined: CD45RA+ positively selected. The receptors come from a young man in good health.

This clone was observed a single time. The sample contains more than one DNA sequence encoding this CDR3. The CDR3 bases are TGTGCCAGCAGTGAAGCAAGGGGATATAATTCACCCCTCCACTTT. Translated: CASSEARGYNSPLHF. The V gene is TRBV6-1, the J gene TRBJ1-6; TRBD1 is a possible D gene (5 bases). The CDR3 spans 15 residues. With 0 bases removed from V and 4 bases from J, the gap between germline ends came to 7 bases. Germline V gene data show CDR1 as MNHNS and CDR2 as SASEGT.

V and J are TRBV5-4 and TRBJ1-4; D is perhaps TRBD1 (6 bases). Germline V gene sequence: CDR1 SGHNT, CDR2 YYREEE (reference sequence). This CDR3 is 15 amino acids long. V lost 0 bases and J 3 bases, leaving 9 bases between the germline ends. CDR3 loop: CASSLGGGANEKLFF. The DNA for the CDR3 is TGTGCCAGCAGCTTGGGAGGGGGGGCTAATGAAAAACTGTTTTTT.

This rearrangement joins TRBV28 to TRBJ2-5; 11 bases match TRBD2. Germline-derived CDR1 and CDR2 are MDHEN and SYDVKM. The CDR3 has 16 amino acids. With V trimmed by 2 bases and J by 5 bases, 7 bases remained unmatched. The CDR3 sequence is CASSLQGLAVGETQYF. DNA for the CDR3: TGTGCCAGCAGTTTACAGGGACTAGCGGTGGGGGAGACCCAGTACTTC. The full variable domain, its missing parts supplied by reference TRBV28 and TRBJ2-5, is DVKVTQSSRYLVKRTGEKVFLECVQDMDHENMFWYRQDPGLGLRLIYFSYDVKMKEKGDIPEGYSVSREKKERFSLILESASTNQTSMYLCASSLQGLAVGETQYFGPGTRLLVL.

This chain joins TRBV7-2 and TRBJ2-5, with TRBD1 matching over 11 bases. V was clipped by 5 bases and J by 5 bases; unmatched bases: 10. Germline assignment: CDR1 SGHTA and CDR2 FQGNSA. The CDR3 covers 16 residues. CDR3 residues: CASSPIRTGGAETQYF. CDR3 sequence (DNA): TGTGCCAGCAGCCCCATCCGGACAGGGGGCGCGGAGACCCAGTACTTC. The whole variable domain, filled in from reference TRBV7-2 and TRBJ2-5, reads GAGVSQSPSNKVTEKGKDVELRCDPISGHTALYWYRQSLGQGLEFLIYFQGNSAPDKSGLPSDRFSAERTGGSVSTLTIQRTQQEDSAVYLCASSPIRTGGAETQYFGPGTRLLVL.

The V and J genes are TRBV2 and TRBJ1-6; D perhaps matches TRBD1 (5 bases). CDR3 length: 15 amino acids. The germline V and J ends were trimmed by 3 bases and 10 bases, with 16 bases remaining between them. The germline CDR1 and CDR2 sequences are SNHLY and FYNNEI. Here the CDR3 reads CASSDWTPKGSPLHF. CDR3 coding DNA: TGTGCCAGCAGTGACTGGACACCTAAAGGCTCACCCCTCCACTTT.

A single count supports this clone. This chain connects TRBV6-1 to TRBJ1-5; 8 positions agree with TRBD1. The V segment lost 4 bases and the J segment 5 bases; nucleotides outside the gene matches: 7. Germline lookup yields CDR1 MNHNS and CDR2 SASEGT. The CDR3 extends over 15 amino acids. CDR3 coding DNA: TGTGCCAGCAGTGGCACAGGGGGGATGGATCAGCCCCAGCATTTT. This translates into CASSGTGGMDQPQHF.

Here the CDR3 DNA reads TGTGCCACCGAAGGGGGGGGCGCGGAGACCCAGTACTTC. Protein sequence: CATEGGGAETQYF. This rearrangement joins TRBV10-3 to TRBJ2-5; D is perhaps TRBD2 (7 bases). The CDR3 covers 13 residues. Trimming shortened V by 10 bases and J by 5 bases, and 17 bases separated the two germline ends. Germline V gene sequence: CDR1 ENHRY, CDR2 SYGVKD.

The genes are TRBV19 and TRBJ2-1, with TRBD2 matching over 10 bases. The CDR3 runs 15 residues. Germline loops: CDR1 LNHDA, CDR2 SQIVND (reference sequence). The ends lost 4 bases at V and 3 bases at J; junction bases unmatched: 3. CDR3 in DNA: TGTGCCAGTAGTACTAGCGGGAGAGGCTACAATGAGCAGTTCTTC. Amino acids: CASSTSGRGYNEQFF.

A single count supports this clone. V is TRBV12-5 and J is TRBJ1-4; tentatively, D is TRBD1 (6 bases). The V and J ends lost 2 bases and 8 bases respectively, with 30 bases between them. CDR3 length equals 20 residues. CDR1 and CDR2 from the germline V gene are LGHNT and FRNRAP. The CDR3 DNA follows: TGTGCTAGTGGTTTGAATTCTCAGATTGGGTTGGGCAGGGGTAAAGAAAAACTGTTTTTT. It translates to CASGLNSQIGLGRGKEKLFF. Looking up the rest from reference TRBV12-5 and TRBJ1-4 gives the full variable domain: DARVTQTPRHKVTEMGQEVTMRCQPILGHNTVFWYRQTMMQGLELLAYFRNRAPLDDSGMPKDRFSAEMPDATLATLKIQPSEPRDSAVYFCASGLNSQIGLGRGKEKLFFGSGTQLSVL.

The chain uses TRBV15 and TRBJ2-5; D possibly corresponds to TRBD2 (5 bases). Trimming removed 6 bases at V and 9 bases at J, with 17 bases between. The CDR3 sequence is 13 residues long. The germline gives CDR1 LNHNV, CDR2 YYDKDF (reference sequence). The CDR3 region has the DNA TGTGCCACCAGTCCCGGGGAAGGTGTCTCCCAGTACTTC. Its protein product is CATSPGEGVSQYF.

The rearrangement joins TRBV5-1 to TRBJ2-7; D may correspond to TRBD1 or TRBD2 (5 bases each). Trimming took off 2 bases at V and 3 bases at J, with 15 bases between the two ends. This CDR3 is 15 amino acids long. Germline V gives CDR1 SGHRS, CDR2 YFSETQ. This CDR3 is CASSLETQRGYEQYF. Written as DNA, the CDR3 is TGCGCCAGCAGCTTAGAGACGCAGAGGGGCTACGAGCAGTACTTC.

A remark on this clone: This CDR3 is also generated by other DNA sequences in the sample. The chain couples TRBV6-5 to TRBJ1-2, with D perhaps TRBD1 (5 bases). Trimming took 2 bases from V and 2 from J, leaving 6 bases between them. CDR1 and CDR2 from the germline V gene are MNHEY and SVGAGI. The CDR3 has 13 residues. The CDR3 bases are TGTGCCAGCAGTTACGACAGAAACTATGGCTACACCTTC. Translation gives CASSYDRNYGYTF.

The chain joins TRBV6-5 to TRBJ2-7; D remains unclear. Looked up from germline, CDR1 is MNHEY and CDR2 is SVGAGI. Trimming removed 0 bases at V and 0 bases at J, with 12 bases between. The CDR3 runs to 16 residues. The CDR3 DNA reads as TGTGCCAGCAGTTACTCGATAAGCACTAACTCCTACGAGCAGTACTTC. The encoded protein is CASSYSISTNSYEQYF.

The V gene is TRBV7-2, the J gene TRBJ2-7; tentative D call: TRBD1 (5 bases). The ends were cut back, 7 bases at V and 3 bases at J, with 16 bases in the middle. The CDR3 runs to 14 residues. From germline, CDR1 is SGHTA and CDR2 FQGNSA. CDR3 nucleotide sequence: TGTGCCAGCACCAACTTGGGGCAAATCTACGAGCAGTACTTC. It yields the protein CASTNLGQIYEQYF.

The chain recombines TRBV6-1 with TRBJ2-3; no reliable D call. Trimming cost V 1 base and J 6 bases, with 14 bases left between them. Germline assignment: CDR1 MNHNS and CDR2 SASEGT. The CDR3 is made up of 15 amino acids. This CDR3 is CASSEGTRFWDTQYF. The CDR3 coding sequence is TGTGCCAGCAGTGAAGGGACCAGGTTCTGGGATACGCAGTATTTT.

This chain uses TRBV11-2 with TRBJ2-7; no reliable D call. The CDR3 loop spans 12 amino acids. Between the trimmed V and J ends, which lost 3 bases and 4 bases, there was a span of 7 bases. Germline V CDR1 and CDR2: SGHAT, FQNNGV. The CDR3 protein is CASSFAQYEQYF. DNA of the CDR3: TGTGCCAGCAGCTTTGCGCAGTACGAGCAGTACTTC. The full variable domain, completed using reference TRBV11-2 and TRBJ2-7, is EAGVAQSPRYKIIEKRQSVAFWCNPISGHATLYWYQQILGQGPKLLIQFQNNGVVDDSQLPKDRFSAERLKGVDSTLKIQPAKLEDSAVYLCASSFAQYEQYFGPGTRLTVT.

V gene TRBV13 combines with J gene TRBJ2-3; D may be TRBD1 (7 bases). V lost 4 bases and J 5 bases, leaving 22 bases between the germline ends. CDR1 PRHDT and CDR2 FYEKMQ come from the germline V gene (reference sequence). There are 17 residues in the CDR3. This CDR3 reads CASSWGDSGWRRDTQYF. The DNA of the CDR3 is TGTGCCAGCAGCTGGGGGGACAGCGGGTGGCGGCGAGATACGCAGTATTTT.

This rearrangement joins TRBV25-1 to TRBJ2-3, with a possible D match to TRBD1 (5 bases). V was clipped by 3 bases and J by 4 bases, with 14 bases between them. The CDR3 consists of 15 residues. From germline, CDR1 is MGHDK and CDR2 SYGVNS. The CDR3 DNA is TGTGCCAGCAGTGACCAACAGGTAGTGGCAGATACGCAGTATTTT. Encoded protein: CASSDQQVVADTQYF.

A word on this clone: Distinct nucleotide sequences in the sample also encode this CDR3. The chain is built from TRBV5-1 and TRBJ1-3, with no clear D. CDR3 length: 14 amino acids. Germline V gene data show CDR1 as SGHRS and CDR2 as YFSETQ. V lost 0 bases and J 0 bases, leaving 4 bases between the germline ends. The CDR3 DNA sequence: TGCGCCAGCAGCTTGGGACCCTCTGGAAACACCATATATTTT. Protein product: CASSLGPSGNTIYF.

The chain combines TRBV2 with TRBJ2-1; D assignment may be TRBD1 or TRBD2 (5 bases each). CDR1 is SNHLY and CDR2 is FYNNEI in the germline V gene. The CDR3 totals 15 residues. Trimming shortened V by 7 bases and J by 6 bases, and 19 bases separated the two germline ends. CDR3 nucleotides: TGTGCCAGCACCAGAAGGGACCCCCAACGCAATGAGCAGTTCTTC. Translated: CASTRRDPQRNEQFF.

This rearrangement joins TRBV5-6 to TRBJ2-3; weak D call: TRBD2 (5 bases). This CDR3 region has 16 residues. The ends were cut back, 6 bases at V and 2 bases at J, with 19 bases in the middle. CDR1 is SGHDT and CDR2 is YYEEEE in the germline V gene. In DNA, the CDR3 is TGTGCCAGCACCCTTTCCGGACTGGAGGTCACAGATACGCAGTATTTT. Translated, it gives CASTLSGLEVTDTQYF.

The CDR3 DNA follows: TGTGCCAGCAGCGGGCCTAGCAGCTTTAACCTTTCCTACGAGCAGTACTTC. This codes for CASSGPSSFNLSYEQYF. This chain joins TRBV5-5 and TRBJ2-7; perhaps TRBD2 as D (5 bases). The V gene's germline CDR1 is SGHKS and CDR2 YYEKEE (reference sequence). The CDR3 is 17 residues long. With 4 bases removed from V and 1 base from J, the gap between germline ends came to 21 bases.

In this sample, this clone turned up once. The CDR3 nucleotides read TGTGCCACCGCGAAGGGGGGGGAGTTCAGTGGAAACACCATATATTTT. This translates into CATAKGGEFSGNTIYF. V usage is TRBV7-2 and J usage is TRBJ1-3; TRBD1 might be the D (6 bases). Germline V gene data show CDR1 as SGHTA and CDR2 as FQGNSA. The CDR3 is 16 amino acids. V lost 10 bases and J 3 bases, leaving 22 bases between the germline ends.

The gene calls are TRBV6-5 and TRBJ1-1, with unresolved D. Trimming took off 6 bases at V and 11 bases at J, with 13 bases between the two ends. Germline V lookup: CDR1 MNHEY, CDR2 SVGAGI. CDR3 length equals 11 residues. CDR3 sequence: CASSPGGSAFF. CDR3 nucleotides: TGTGCCAGCAGCCCCGGTGGGTCGGCTTTCTTT.

V and J are TRBV30 and TRBJ2-2, with 7 nucleotides matching TRBD2. Trimming removed 7 bases from V and 1 base from J; junction bases left unmatched: 6. Germline CDR1 reads GTSNPN; CDR2 reads SVGIG (reference sequence). The CDR3 runs to 14 residues. The CDR3: CASSLAVNTGELFF. The CDR3 bases are TGTGCCTCCTCTCTAGCGGTGAACACCGGGGAGCTGTTTTTT.

The CDR3 DNA reads as TGCGCCAGCAGCCAAACCGACAAGAACACTGAAGCTTTCTTT. Translation gives CASSQTDKNTEAFF. This chain links TRBV5-1 with TRBJ1-1; D remains unclear. The V and J ends lost 4 bases and 1 base respectively, with 11 bases between them. CDR1 and CDR2 from the germline V gene are SGHRS and YFSETQ. The CDR3 runs 14 residues.